The clone carrying this TCR beta chain was detected many times. TCRdb redid the calling of the RT-PCR reads with MiXCR, one entry per CDR3 protein. The sample has approximately 700,000 distinct CDR3 sequences, about 14% seen once. The record originates from a study of response to subunit inactivated influenza vaccine. The junction had 2 bases not matched to a gene; V was cut back by 4 bases and J by 5 bases. This CDR3 has 13 residues. The TCR comes from a man aged 45 to 65 who received an inactivated influenza vaccine. The input for sequencing was PBMCs from blood, taken 14 days before vaccination. The chain uses TRBV12-3 or TRBV12-4 and TRBJ1-2; 9 nucleotides agree with TRBD1. The CDR3 coding sequence is TGTGCCAGCAGTTCGACAGGGGGATATGGCTACACCTTC. Its protein product is CASSSTGGYGYTF.